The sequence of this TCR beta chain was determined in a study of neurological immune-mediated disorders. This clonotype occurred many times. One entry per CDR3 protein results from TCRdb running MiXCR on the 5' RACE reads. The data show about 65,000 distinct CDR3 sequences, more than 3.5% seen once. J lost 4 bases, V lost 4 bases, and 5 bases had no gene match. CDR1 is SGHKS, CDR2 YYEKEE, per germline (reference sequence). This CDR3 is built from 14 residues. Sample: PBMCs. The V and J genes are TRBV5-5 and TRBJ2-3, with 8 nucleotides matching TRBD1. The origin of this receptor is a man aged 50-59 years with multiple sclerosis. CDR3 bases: TGTGCCAGCAGCACCGGACAGGGTTCAGATACGCAGTATTTT. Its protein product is CASSTGQGSDTQYF.